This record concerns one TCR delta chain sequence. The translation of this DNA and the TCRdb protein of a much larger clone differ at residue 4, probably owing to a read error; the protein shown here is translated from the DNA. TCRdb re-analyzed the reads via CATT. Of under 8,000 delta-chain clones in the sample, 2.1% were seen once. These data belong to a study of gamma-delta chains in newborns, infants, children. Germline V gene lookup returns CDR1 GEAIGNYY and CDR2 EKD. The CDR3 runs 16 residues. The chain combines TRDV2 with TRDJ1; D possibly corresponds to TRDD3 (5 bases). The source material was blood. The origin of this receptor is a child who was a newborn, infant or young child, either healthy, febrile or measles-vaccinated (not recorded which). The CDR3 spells CACVTWAQEGTDKLIF. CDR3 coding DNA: TGTGCCTGTGTCACCTGGGCCCAAGAGGGCACCGATAAACTCATCTTT.